The 23 T cell receptor beta chains reported below all come from one sample, sequenced in a study of beta chain features in type 1 diabetes. The investigators reverse transcribed all of the isolated RNA, so they sequenced expressed TCRB transcripts. Assay: immunoSEQ multiplex PCR; the TCRdb copy retains only in-frame clones and omits some. Here the sample spans 860,000 or so clones, 15% to 20% being singletons. Sequencing input: naive CD4+ T cells from blood. Receptor source: a woman under 30 in good health.

The V call is TRBV4-2, the J call TRBJ2-7; the match to TRBD2 covers 11 bases. Germline assignment: CDR1 LGHNA and CDR2 YNFKEQ. The CDR3 has 16 residues. Trimming removed 1 base from V and 6 bases from J; junction bases left unmatched: 8. In DNA form, the CDR3 reads TGTGCCAGCAGCCAAGTTAGACTAGCGGGAACGGGCGAGCAGTACTTC. Its protein product is CASSQVRLAGTGEQYF.

V and J are TRBV19 and TRBJ2-2; D remains unclear. Germline loops: CDR1 LNHDA, CDR2 SQIVND (reference sequence). CDR3 length: 14 amino acids. V was trimmed by 6 bases and J by 2 bases, leaving 10 bases between them. CDR3 sequence (DNA): TGTGCCAGTAGCTTTAACCTAAACACCGGGGAGCTGTTTTTT. As protein: CASSFNLNTGELFF.

J is TRBJ2-2 and V is TRBV4-1, with 9 bases lining up with TRBD1. The CDR3 runs to 17 residues. J lost 9 bases, V lost 2 bases, and 13 bases had no gene match. Germline V lookup: CDR1 MGHRA, CDR2 YSYEKL. CDR3 sequence: CASSQNVVGTGHRELFF. The CDR3 nucleotides read TGCGCCAGCAGCCAAAATGTGGTCGGGACAGGGCACCGGGAGCTGTTTTTT.

This chain uses TRBV4-2 with TRBJ2-2; the match to TRBD2 covers 11 bases. The germline V gene has CDR1 LGHNA and CDR2 YNFKEQ. V was clipped by 2 bases and J by 5 bases; unmatched bases: 4. This CDR3 has 16 amino acids. This chain's CDR3 is CASSQHSGRETGELFF. CDR3 nucleotides: TGTGCCAGCAGCCAACATAGCGGGAGGGAGACCGGGGAGCTGTTTTTT.

The V and J genes are TRBV19 and TRBJ2-1; TRBD2 agrees at 9 bases. Trimming took 10 bases from V and 8 from J; bases not matched to a gene: 12. CDR1 LNHDA and CDR2 SQIVND come from the germline V gene (reference sequence). The CDR3 length is 14 residues. CDR3 DNA sequence: TGTGCCACTCTTAGCGGGAGAGGGCGGGATGAGCAGTTCTTC. This gives the protein CATLSGRGRDEQFF. Full variable domain (missing parts from reference TRBV19 and TRBJ2-1): DGGITQSPKYLFRKEGQNVTLSCEQNLNHDAMYWYRQDPGQGLRLIYYSQIVNDFQKGDIAEGYSVSREKKESFPLTVTSAQKNPTAFYLCATLSGRGRDEQFFGPGTRLTVL.

This clone was detected only a few times. The chain combines TRBV20-1 with TRBJ2-5; D not certain. Trimming took off 6 bases at V and 5 bases at J, with 10 bases between the two ends. Germline V gene lookup returns CDR1 DFQATT and CDR2 SNEGSKA (reference sequence). The CDR3 is 11 residues long. The CDR3 loop reads CSARPLETQYF. The CDR3 DNA reads as TGCAGTGCCCGACCCCTCGAGACCCAGTACTTC.

This clone has only a few counts. The chain links TRBV7-9 to TRBJ1-5; 12 bases are a match to TRBD1. CDR3 size: 17 residues. V was clipped by 5 bases and J by 4 bases; unmatched bases: 9. The germline gives CDR1 SEHNR, CDR2 FQNEAQ (reference sequence). The CDR3 here is CASSGYGTGGSNQPQHF. In DNA form, the CDR3 reads TGTGCCAGCAGCGGCTATGGGACAGGGGGCAGTAATCAGCCCCAGCATTTT.

The rearrangement links TRBV7-9 to TRBJ2-4; D tentatively fits TRBD1 or TRBD2 (5 bases each). The CDR3 sequence is 19 residues long. V was shortened by 5 bases and J by 0 bases, with 23 bases between the two germline ends. Germline lookup yields CDR1 SEHNR and CDR2 FQNEAQ (reference sequence). As DNA, the CDR3 is TGTGCCAGCAGCCCCCCCCCGTTCGGGGCAGACTTAGCCAAAAACATTCAGTACTTC. It encodes CASSPPPFGADLAKNIQYF.

The chain uses TRBV7-3 and TRBJ1-1, with 12 bases lining up with TRBD1. After removal of 5 bases from V and 9 bases from J, the junction contained 19 bases not matched to a gene. This CDR3 region has 18 residues. From germline, CDR1 is SGHTA and CDR2 FQGTGA. CDR3 residues: CASSPEAGTGGPRDKAFF. CDR3 DNA: TGTGCCAGCAGCCCAGAGGCCGGGACAGGGGGCCCGCGGGATAAAGCTTTCTTT.

This clone turned up a few times. The genes are TRBV10-3 and TRBJ1-1, with a weak D call TRBD1 (6 bases). CDR3 length: 14 amino acids. Trimming shortened V by 5 bases and J by 1 base, and 11 bases separated the two germline ends. CDR1 is ENHRY and CDR2 is SYGVKD in the germline V gene. CDR3 region: CAISSMGQNTEAFF. DNA of the CDR3: TGTGCCATCAGTTCCATGGGACAGAACACTGAAGCTTTCTTT.

V usage is TRBV27 and J usage is TRBJ2-5, with D possibly being TRBD1 (5 bases). V was pared by 7 bases and J by 0 bases, with 9 bases between. This CDR3 is built from 13 residues. CDR1 MNHEY and CDR2 SMNVEV come from the germline V gene (reference sequence). The CDR3 protein is CASKSGYQETQYF. The CDR3 nucleotides are TGTGCCAGCAAGTCAGGGTACCAAGAGACCCAGTACTTC.

This clone has just a few counts. The chain joins TRBV10-3 to TRBJ1-5; D call uncertain. CDR3 length equals 14 residues. V dropped 7 bases and J dropped 1 base, with 11 bases sitting between them. The germline gives CDR1 ENHRY, CDR2 SYGVKD. The CDR3 region is CAIKSPESNQPQHF. CDR3 sequence (DNA): TGTGCCATCAAGTCCCCGGAAAGCAATCAGCCCCAGCATTTT.

The sample holds a few counts of this clone. The chain is built from TRBV27 and TRBJ2-3, with D possibly matching TRBD2 (5 bases). Germline loops: CDR1 MNHEY, CDR2 SMNVEV (reference sequence). This CDR3 contains 14 residues. Trimming removed 5 bases from V and 1 base from J, with 10 bases in between. CDR3 DNA sequence: TGTGCCAGCAGTCCCTGGACTGGCACAGATACGCAGTATTTT. It yields the protein CASSPWTGTDTQYF.

This clone has a handful of counts. CDR3 sequence: CASSHPGASGETQYF. CDR3 sequence (DNA): TGTGCCAGCAGCCACCCCGGGGCTAGCGGAGAGACCCAGTACTTC. This sequence joins TRBV5-6 and TRBJ2-5, with 7 bases fitting TRBD2. The CDR3 has 15 amino acids. Losses at the gene ends were 4 bases for V and 4 bases for J; bases not matched to a gene: 10. Germline V gene sequence: CDR1 SGHDT, CDR2 YYEEEE.

V usage is TRBV25-1 and J usage is TRBJ2-5, with 8 bases that match TRBD2. CDR1 and CDR2 (germline): MGHDK, SYGVNS. CDR3 length equals 14 residues. J lost 5 bases, V lost 7 bases, and 9 bases had no gene match. CDR3 DNA: TGTGCCAGCACGTCCGGGAGGGCGACGGAGACCCAGTACTTC. Its protein product is CASTSGRATETQYF.

This clone has more than one count but fewer than ten. This chain connects TRBV7-9 to TRBJ2-1; D is uncertain. The CDR3 runs 11 residues. V was clipped by 5 bases and J by 15 bases, with 14 bases between them. The germline V gene encodes CDR1 SEHNR and CDR2 FQNEAQ (reference sequence). CDR3 in DNA: TGTGCCAGCAGCCCGTCCCCTTTACGGTTCTTC. It codes for CASSPSPLRFF.

The J gene is TRBJ1-5, the V gene TRBV19, with D unresolved. The CDR3 loop spans 16 amino acids. Germline CDR1 LNHDA, CDR2 SQIVND (reference sequence). V lost 6 bases and J 0 bases, leaving 15 bases between the germline ends. The chain's CDR3 is CASSPRPRYSNQPQHF. CDR3 coding DNA: TGTGCCAGTAGCCCGAGGCCCCGCTATAGCAATCAGCCCCAGCATTTT.

A few counts support this clone. V gene TRBV6-1 combines with J gene TRBJ2-7, with 10 bases identical to TRBD2. Germline CDR1 reads MNHNS; CDR2 reads SASEGT. CDR3 length: 15 amino acids. The V gene end was trimmed by 2 bases and the J gene end by 5 bases; junction bases not matched to a gene: 6. CDR3 protein: CASSESSSGSHEQYF. The CDR3 DNA sequence: TGTGCCAGCAGTGAATCCTCTAGCGGGAGCCACGAGCAGTACTTC.

This clone was detected only a few times. V and J are TRBV25-1 and TRBJ2-3; no firm D call. The CDR3 covers 14 residues. CDR1 and CDR2 (germline): MGHDK, SYGVNS. Trimming shortened V by 3 bases and J by 2 bases, and 9 bases separated the two germline ends. The CDR3 is CASSDPRTTDTQYF. The CDR3 DNA reads TGTGCCAGCAGTGACCCCCGGACCACAGATACGCAGTATTTT.

The chain couples TRBV5-1 to TRBJ2-6; 14 bases align to TRBD2. V lost 4 bases to trimming and J lost 13 bases; unmatched junction nucleotides: 7. From germline, CDR1 is SGHRS and CDR2 YFSETQ. CDR3 size: 15 residues. The CDR3 protein is CASSRDGTSGSVLTF. CDR3 coding DNA: TGCGCCAGCAGCCGAGACGGGACTAGCGGGAGTGTCCTGACTTTC.

The sample holds a few counts of this clone. Different DNA sequences within this sample yield the same CDR3. This chain's CDR3 is CASSLEYTGELFF. The CDR3, as DNA: TGCGCCAGCAGCTTGGAGTACACCGGGGAGCTGTTTTTT. V usage is TRBV5-1 and J usage is TRBJ2-2, with D unresolved. CDR1 and CDR2 (germline): SGHRS, YFSETQ. This CDR3 comprises 13 residues. V dropped 0 bases and J dropped 3 bases, with 3 bases sitting between them.

The table lists this clone with a few counts. The CDR3 bases are TGTGCCAGCAGCCTCCGTCAGGTCCCGAACACCGGGGAGCTGTTTTTT. This encodes CASSLRQVPNTGELFF. The V and J genes are TRBV7-2 and TRBJ2-2, with unresolved D. The CDR3 is 16 amino acids. V lost 5 bases and J lost 0, with 13 bases in between. Per the germline V gene, CDR1 is SGHTA and CDR2 is FQGNSA.

The gene calls are TRBV20-1 and TRBJ2-1; no clear D. The V gene lost 0 bases and the J gene lost 8 bases, with 5 bases spanning the gap. Germline V gene lookup returns CDR1 DFQATT and CDR2 SNEGSKA (reference sequence). This CDR3 contains 11 residues. CDR3 protein: CSAREGDEQFF. Here the CDR3 DNA reads TGCAGTGCTAGAGAGGGCGATGAGCAGTTCTTC.